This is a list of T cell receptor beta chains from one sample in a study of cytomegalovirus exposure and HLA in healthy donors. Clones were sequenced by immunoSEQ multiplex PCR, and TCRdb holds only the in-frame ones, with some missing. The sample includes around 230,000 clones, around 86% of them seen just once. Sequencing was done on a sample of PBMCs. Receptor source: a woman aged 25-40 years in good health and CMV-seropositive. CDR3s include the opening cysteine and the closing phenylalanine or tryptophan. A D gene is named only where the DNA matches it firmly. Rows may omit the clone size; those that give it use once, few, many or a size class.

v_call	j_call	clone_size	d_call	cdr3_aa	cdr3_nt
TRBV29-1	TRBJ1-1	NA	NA	CSVEEVRRNTEAFF	TGCAGCGTTGAGGAGGTCAGGCGGAACACTGAAGCTTTCTTT
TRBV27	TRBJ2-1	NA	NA	CASSLSRANNEQFF	TGTGCCAGCAGTTTATCGCGGGCCAACAATGAGCAGTTCTTC
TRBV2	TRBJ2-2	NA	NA	CASSGYVVGLSSNTGELFF	TGTGCCAGCAGTGGGTACGTCGTCGGACTCTCATCAAACACCGGGGAGCTGTTTTTT
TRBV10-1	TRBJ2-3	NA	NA	CASSESPSGGGADTQYF	TGCGCCAGCAGTGAGTCGCCCAGCGGAGGAGGGGCAGATACGCAGTATTTT
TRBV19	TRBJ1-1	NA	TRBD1	CASSIEQGPTEAFF	TGTGCCAGTAGTATCGAACAGGGGCCCACTGAAGCTTTCTTT
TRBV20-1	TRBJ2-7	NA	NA	CSASRSYEQYF	TGCAGTGCTAGCCGGAGTTACGAGCAGTACTTC
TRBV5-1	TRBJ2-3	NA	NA	CASSLGFGGTGTDTQYF	TGCGCCAGCAGCTTGGGGTTCGGCGGGACAGGCACAGATACGCAGTATTTT
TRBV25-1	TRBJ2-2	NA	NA	CASATTGPGELFF	TGTGCCAGCGCCACGACAGGTCCCGGGGAGCTGTTTTTT
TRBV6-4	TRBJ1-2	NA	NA	CASSPSPVGTDSFYGYTF	TGTGCCAGCAGTCCCTCTCCGGTAGGGACTGACTCGTTCTATGGCTACACCTTC
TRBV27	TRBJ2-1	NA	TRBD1	CASRDRQGAVPESYNEQFF	TGTGCCAGCAGGGACCGACAGGGGGCTGTTCCTGAGTCCTACAATGAGCAGTTCTTC
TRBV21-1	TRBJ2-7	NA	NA	CASSKGNCLAGEHEQYF	TGTGCCAGCAGCAAAGGAAATTGTTTAGCAGGGGAACACGAGCAGTACTTC
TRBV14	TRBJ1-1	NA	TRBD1	CASSQELQGKIQTFF	TGTGCCAGCAGCCAAGAGCTACAGGGGAAGATCCAGACTTTCTTT
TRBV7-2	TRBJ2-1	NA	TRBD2	CASSLTGLAGDEQFF	TGTGCCAGCAGCCTTACTGGACTAGCGGGAGATGAGCAGTTCTTC
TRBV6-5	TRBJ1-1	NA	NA	CASSLGARIHTEAFF	TGTGCCAGCAGTCTTGGGGCCCGCATCCACACTGAAGCTTTCTTT
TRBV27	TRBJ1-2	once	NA	CASSLYGAPKGYTF	TGTGCCAGCAGTTTATATGGGGCGCCGAAAGGCTACACCTTC
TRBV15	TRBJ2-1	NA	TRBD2	CATSRRLAGAYNEQFF	TGTGCCACCAGCAGAAGACTAGCGGGAGCCTACAATGAGCAGTTCTTC
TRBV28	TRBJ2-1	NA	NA	CATSSGAWNEQFF	TGTGCCACCTCGTCGGGAGCTTGGAATGAGCAGTTCTTC
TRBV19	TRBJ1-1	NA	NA	CASSPHRENTEAFF	TGTGCCAGTAGCCCCCACAGGGAGAACACTGAAGCTTTCTTT
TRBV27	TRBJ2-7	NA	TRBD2	CASTSLGLAGIYEQYF	TGTGCCAGCACCTCGCTTGGGCTAGCGGGAATCTACGAGCAGTACTTC
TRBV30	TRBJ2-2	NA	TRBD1	CAWSVSGQGVITGELFF	TGTGCCTGGAGTGTATCGGGGCAGGGGGTGATCACCGGGGAGCTGTTTTTT
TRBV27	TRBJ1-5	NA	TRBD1	CASSPRWDSLNQPQHF	TGTGCCAGCAGTCCCAGATGGGACAGCCTAAATCAGCCCCAGCATTTT
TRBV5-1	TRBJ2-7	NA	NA	CASSVTQSSYEQYF	TGCGCCAGCAGCGTAACACAGAGCTCCTACGAGCAGTACTTC
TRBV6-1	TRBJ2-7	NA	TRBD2	CASSEEEPASGHYEQYF	TGTGCCAGCAGTGAAGAAGAACCGGCTAGCGGACACTACGAGCAGTACTTC
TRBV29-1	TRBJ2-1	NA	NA	CSVEDRGWGNRYEQFF	TGCAGCGTTGAAGATCGGGGGTGGGGGAATCGCTATGAGCAGTTCTTC